Listed below are T cell receptor beta chains from one sample, sequenced in a study of T cell repertoires in cytomegalovirus infection. For these TCRs, the target antigens are not known. TCRdb fed the reads into MiXCR, producing one record per CDR3 protein. In the table there are 300,000 to 400,000 distinct CDR3 sequences, almost 30% of which are singletons. This specimen was cultured PBMCs, taken from culture after CMV antigen stimulation. The receptors were sampled from a human donor in good health (CMV status not recorded). Some clones in this sample may be carry-over from other donors' samples. Both conserved end residues are part of each CDR3. A D gene is named only where the DNA matches it firmly. Expanded clones get a size class; other rows say once, few or many, or leave the size out.

TRBV7-9	17	TRBD1	TRBJ1-6	.	TGTGCCAGCAGCTTAAGGCTGGGGACAGGGAGAGATTCACCCCTCCACTTT	CASSLRLGTGRDSPLHF
TRBV27	11	.	TRBJ1-2	once	TGTGCCGTTCAGGGGAACTATGGCTACACCTTC	CAVQGNYGYTF
TRBV7-9	13	.	TRBJ1-1	.	TGTGCCGGAACAGGGAGGGAGAACACTGAAGCTTTCTTT	CAGTGRENTEAFF
TRBV7-9	17	.	TRBJ2-2	few	TGTGCCAGCAGCGTGACGGAAGGGAGGCCTAACACCGGGGAGCTGTTTTTT	CASSVTEGRPNTGELFF
TRBV7-2	14	.	TRBJ2-3	many	TGTGCCAGCAGCTTACGACTAGTGTCGGGTACGCAGTATTTT	CASSLRLVSGTQYF
TRBV3-1	12	.	TRBJ1-2	few	TGTGCCAGCAGCCAAGCCGGCTATGGCTACACCTTC	CASSQAGYGYTF
TRBV5-1	14	.	TRBJ1-1	.	TGCGCCAGTCAAAGCTTGTCCACTAACACTGAAGCTTTCTTT	CASQSLSTNTEAFF
TRBV5-1	16	TRBD1	TRBJ2-1	.	TGCGCCAGCAGCTTGGTAGGGGGCCCTACCTACAATGAGCAGTTCTTC	CASSLVGGPTYNEQFF
TRBV15	13	.	TRBJ2-1	.	TGTGCCACCAGCCCGCCTATGGGCAATGAGCAGTTCTTC	CATSPPMGNEQFF
TRBV25-1	12	.	TRBJ1-2	few	TGTGCCAGCAGTGAGATGGCTTATGGCTACACCTTC	CASSEMAYGYTF
TRBV7-2	13	.	TRBJ2-5	many	TGTGCCAGCAGCTGGAAGGGGAGGGAGACCCAGTACTTC	CASSWKGRETQYF
TRBV28	11	.	TRBJ2-1	many	TGTGCCAGCAGTTCCCCTAATGAGCAGTTCTTC	CASSSPNEQFF
TRBV6-2/TRBV6-3	16	TRBD1	TRBJ1-5	.	TGTGCCAGCAGTCCCCTGGGACAGGCGTACAATCAGCCCCAGCATTTT	CASSPLGQAYNQPQHF
TRBV7-8	18	.	TRBJ2-5	few	TGTGCCAGCAGCTCCTTAAGTAGTGGGGCTAGGTGGTTAGAGACCCAGTACTTC	CASSSLSSGARWLETQYF
TRBV6-5	15	.	TRBJ2-3	.	TGTGCCAGCAGTTACTATTTCGGCCTGCCAGATACGCAGTATTTT	CASSYYFGLPDTQYF
TRBV5-4	17	TRBD1	TRBJ2-5	.	TGTGCCAGCAGCGTTAACAGGGGGTTAGGGCCAAAAGAGACCCAGTACTTC	CASSVNRGLGPKETQYF
TRBV7-2	14	.	TRBJ1-2	many	TGTGCCAGCAGCTTGGGACTGGGCGGCTATGGCTACACCTTC	CASSLGLGGYGYTF
TRBV7-9	12	.	TRBJ1-1	.	TGTGCCAGCAGCTTAGAACAGGCTAAAGCTTTCTTT	CASSLEQAKAFF
TRBV20-1	14	TRBD1	TRBJ1-1	.	TGCAGTGCCAAAGACCGGGACAGGGGAACTGAAGCTTTCTTT	CSAKDRDRGTEAFF
TRBV2	14	.	TRBJ2-7	.	TGTGCCAGCAGACGACAGGCAGCATCCTACGAGCAGTACTTC	CASRRQAASYEQYF
TRBV2	14	.	TRBJ1-1	.	TGTGCCAGCAGTCTCCGGGCCCTAGGTACTGAAGCTTTCTTT	CASSLRALGTEAFF
TRBV6-6	13	.	TRBJ2-7	.	TGTGCCAGCAGAAAGGACAGCTCCTACGAGCAGTACTTC	CASRKDSSYEQYF
TRBV14	13	.	TRBJ1-5	few	TGTGCCAGCAGCCAAGATCGGGGAGGAGCCCAGCATTTT	CASSQDRGGAQHF
TRBV4-2	16	.	TRBJ1-5	.	TGTGCCAGCAGCCAAGAGGGTAGACAATCCAATCAGCCCCAGCATTTT	CASSQEGRQSNQPQHF
TRBV11-2	11	.	TRBJ1-1	.	TGTGCCGCGAGGGGGAACACTGAAGCTTTCTTT	CAARGNTEAFF
TRBV12-3/TRBV12-4	13	TRBD1	TRBJ1-2	.	TGTGCCAGCAGTCCCGGGACAGGGGATGGCTACACCTTC	CASSPGTGDGYTF
TRBV29-1	14	TRBD2	TRBJ2-1	.	TGCAGCGTTGGCCGACTAGCGGAGTACAATGAGCAGTTCTTC	CSVGRLAEYNEQFF
TRBV12-5	16	.	TRBJ1-2	.	TGTGCTAGTGGTTTGGTATTAGACATGTCTAACTATGGCTACACCTTC	CASGLVLDMSNYGYTF
TRBV29-1	12	.	TRBJ2-7	.	TGCAGCGTTGAGGCCCAGTCCTACGAGCAGTACTTC	CSVEAQSYEQYF
TRBV6-2/TRBV6-3	16	.	TRBJ1-1	few	TGTGCCAGCAGGCCCGACTGGACCCGGCGGAAGACTGAAGCTTTCTTT	CASRPDWTRRKTEAFF